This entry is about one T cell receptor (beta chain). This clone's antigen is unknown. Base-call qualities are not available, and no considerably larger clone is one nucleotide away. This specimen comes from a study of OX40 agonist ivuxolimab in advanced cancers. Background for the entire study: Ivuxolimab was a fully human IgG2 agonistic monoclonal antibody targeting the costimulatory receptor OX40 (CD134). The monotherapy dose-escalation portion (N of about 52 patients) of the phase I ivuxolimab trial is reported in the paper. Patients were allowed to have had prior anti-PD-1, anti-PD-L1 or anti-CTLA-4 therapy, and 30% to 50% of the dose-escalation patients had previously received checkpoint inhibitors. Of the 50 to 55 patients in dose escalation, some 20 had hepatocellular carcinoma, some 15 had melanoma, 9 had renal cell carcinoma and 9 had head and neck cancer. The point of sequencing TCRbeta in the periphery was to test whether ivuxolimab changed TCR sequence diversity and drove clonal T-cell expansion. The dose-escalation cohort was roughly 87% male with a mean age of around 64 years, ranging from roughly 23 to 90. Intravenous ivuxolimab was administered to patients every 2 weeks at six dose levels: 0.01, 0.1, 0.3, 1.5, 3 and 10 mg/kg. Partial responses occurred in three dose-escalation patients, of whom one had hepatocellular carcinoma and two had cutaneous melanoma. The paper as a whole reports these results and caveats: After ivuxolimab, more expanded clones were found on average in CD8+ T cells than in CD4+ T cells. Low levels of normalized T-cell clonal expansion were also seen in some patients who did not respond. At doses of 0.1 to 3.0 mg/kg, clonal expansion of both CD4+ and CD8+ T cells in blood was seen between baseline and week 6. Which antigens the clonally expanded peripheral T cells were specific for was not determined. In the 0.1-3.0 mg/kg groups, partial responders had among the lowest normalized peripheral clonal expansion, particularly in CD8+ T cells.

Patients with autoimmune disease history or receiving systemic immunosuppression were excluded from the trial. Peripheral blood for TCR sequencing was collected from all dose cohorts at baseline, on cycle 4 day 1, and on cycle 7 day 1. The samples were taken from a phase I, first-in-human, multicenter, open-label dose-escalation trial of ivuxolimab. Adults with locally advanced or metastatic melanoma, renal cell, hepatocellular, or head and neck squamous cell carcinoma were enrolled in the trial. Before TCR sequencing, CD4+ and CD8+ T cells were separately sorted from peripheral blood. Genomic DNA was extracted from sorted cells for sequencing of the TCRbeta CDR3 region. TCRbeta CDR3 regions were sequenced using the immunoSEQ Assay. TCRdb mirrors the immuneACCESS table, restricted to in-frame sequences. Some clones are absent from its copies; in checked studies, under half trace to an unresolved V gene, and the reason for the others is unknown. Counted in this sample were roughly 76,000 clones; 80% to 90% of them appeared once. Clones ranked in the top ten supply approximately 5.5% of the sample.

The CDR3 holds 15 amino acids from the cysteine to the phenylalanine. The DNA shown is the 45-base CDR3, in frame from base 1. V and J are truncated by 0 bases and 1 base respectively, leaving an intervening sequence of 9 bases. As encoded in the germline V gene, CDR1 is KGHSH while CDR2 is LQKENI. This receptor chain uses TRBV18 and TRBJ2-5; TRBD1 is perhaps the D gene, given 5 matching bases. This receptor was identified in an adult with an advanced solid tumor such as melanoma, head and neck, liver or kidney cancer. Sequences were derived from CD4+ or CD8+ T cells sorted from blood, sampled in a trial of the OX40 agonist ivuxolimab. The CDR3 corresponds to CASSPPGRAQETQYF. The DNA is TGTGCCAGCTCACCACCGGGCAGGGCCCAAGAGACCCAGTACTTC.